These T cell receptor beta chains were read from a single sample in a study of blood T cells in healthy people across ages. TCRdb itself ran the 5' RACE reads through MiXCR, one entry per CDR3 protein. The sample shows about 640,000 distinct CDR3 sequences, roughly 43% of them seen only once. Specimen: blood. The receptor source for this set is an elderly man in good health. The CDR3 runs from the conserved cysteine through the conserved F or W. Fields, in order: clone size, D gene, V gene, J gene, CDR3 DNA, CDR3 protein. D genes are given only for firm matches. A clone size is listed for some rows: how often the clone was seen (once, few, many), or a class if it is expanded.

clone size: .; D gene: .; V gene: TRBV20-1; J gene: TRBJ1-5; CDR3 DNA: TGCAGTGCTAGAGATAGGGTCCGGACAAGCAATCAGCCCCAGCATTTT; CDR3 protein: CSARDRVRTSNQPQHF
clone size: .; D gene: .; V gene: TRBV21-1; J gene: TRBJ1-5; CDR3 DNA: TGTGCCAGCAGCAAAGATCGACGGAAGGGGAGGCCACACAATCAGCCCCAGCATTTT; CDR3 protein: CASSKDRRKGRPHNQPQHF
clone size: .; D gene: .; V gene: TRBV27; J gene: TRBJ2-4; CDR3 DNA: TGTGCCAGCAGTCCCGACGGTTGGGGAGCCGGGATTCAGTACTTC; CDR3 protein: CASSPDGWGAGIQYF
clone size: .; D gene: TRBD1; V gene: TRBV10-3; J gene: TRBJ1-1; CDR3 DNA: TGTGCCATCAGTGAGTCTTGGACAGGGGGGACTGAAGCTTTCTTT; CDR3 protein: CAISESWTGGTEAFF
clone size: .; D gene: .; V gene: TRBV28; J gene: TRBJ1-5; CDR3 DNA: TGTGCCACCGCCCTAACAGGGATCGGGAATCAGCCCCAGCATTTT; CDR3 protein: CATALTGIGNQPQHF
clone size: .; D gene: .; V gene: TRBV2; J gene: TRBJ1-1; CDR3 DNA: TGTGCCAGCAGTGGTGCAGGGGCCACTGAAGCTTTCTTT; CDR3 protein: CASSGAGATEAFF
clone size: .; D gene: .; V gene: TRBV6-6; J gene: TRBJ2-3; CDR3 DNA: TGTGCCAGCTCGAGAGTGGGAGGACTAGATACGCAGTATTTT; CDR3 protein: CASSRVGGLDTQYF
clone size: .; D gene: .; V gene: TRBV2; J gene: TRBJ2-5; CDR3 DNA: TGTGCCAAAAGTGCAGCGAAATACCAAGAGACCCAGTACTTC; CDR3 protein: CAKSAAKYQETQYF
clone size: .; D gene: TRBD1; V gene: TRBV29-1; J gene: TRBJ1-2; CDR3 DNA: TGCAGCGTGGGGACAGGGACTAACTATGGCTACACCTTC; CDR3 protein: CSVGTGTNYGYTF
clone size: few; D gene: TRBD1; V gene: TRBV7-9; J gene: TRBJ1-2; CDR3 DNA: TGTGCCAGCAGCTTCTCGGACAGGGGGGGCTACACCTTC; CDR3 protein: CASSFSDRGGYTF
clone size: .; D gene: .; V gene: TRBV2; J gene: TRBJ1-5; CDR3 DNA: TGTGCCAGCAGTGAAGCGCAAGGGGAAAAGCCCCAGCATTTT; CDR3 protein: CASSEAQGEKPQHF
clone size: .; D gene: TRBD1; V gene: TRBV4-3; J gene: TRBJ1-2; CDR3 DNA: TGCGCCAGCAGCCATGGACAGGGATTAGGCGGCTACACCTTC; CDR3 protein: CASSHGQGLGGYTF
clone size: few; D gene: .; V gene: TRBV5-1; J gene: TRBJ1-6; CDR3 DNA: TGCGCCAGCAGCTTGGATTGGCAGGGGAATTCACCCCTCCACTTT; CDR3 protein: CASSLDWQGNSPLHF
clone size: few; D gene: .; V gene: TRBV11-2; J gene: TRBJ2-5; CDR3 DNA: TGTGCCAGCAGCTTGGGTGGGACATGGGGCAACACGGGAGAGACCCAGTACTTC; CDR3 protein: CASSLGGTWGNTGETQYF
clone size: few; D gene: TRBD2; V gene: TRBV7-2; J gene: TRBJ2-5; CDR3 DNA: TGTGCCAGCAGCTTAGACAGCGGGAGACAGACCCAGTACTTC; CDR3 protein: CASSLDSGRQTQYF
clone size: .; D gene: .; V gene: TRBV29-1; J gene: TRBJ2-7; CDR3 DNA: TGCAGCGTTGATGGGGCCAGCACCTACGAGCAGTACTTC; CDR3 protein: CSVDGASTYEQYF
clone size: .; D gene: TRBD1; V gene: TRBV9; J gene: TRBJ2-5; CDR3 DNA: TGTGCCAGCAGCCCGCGACCGGGACAGGTAACCTACGAGCGGTACTTC; CDR3 protein: CASSPRPGQVTYERYF
clone size: .; D gene: TRBD1; V gene: TRBV7-6; J gene: TRBJ2-3; CDR3 DNA: TGTGCCAGCAGCTTACCGCCGGGACAGAACGTTGGTACGCAGTATTTT; CDR3 protein: CASSLPPGQNVGTQYF
clone size: .; D gene: .; V gene: TRBV5-1; J gene: TRBJ2-7; CDR3 DNA: TGCGCCAGCAGCTTGGGTGCAGACTCGACCTACGAGCAGTACTTC; CDR3 protein: CASSLGADSTYEQYF
clone size: few; D gene: .; V gene: TRBV6-5; J gene: TRBJ1-1; CDR3 DNA: TGTGCCAGCAGTTACGGGACACCTCCATCGAACACTGAAGCTTTCTTT; CDR3 protein: CASSYGTPPSNTEAFF
clone size: many; D gene: TRBD1; V gene: TRBV7-2; J gene: TRBJ2-7; CDR3 DNA: TGTGCCAGCAGCTTTCCGGGACAGGGTACCGAGCAGTACTTC; CDR3 protein: CASSFPGQGTEQYF
clone size: .; D gene: .; V gene: TRBV14; J gene: TRBJ2-3; CDR3 DNA: TGTGCCAGCAGCATATCCCTGCGGGGGCGGGCAGATACGCGGTATTTT; CDR3 protein: CASSISLRGRADTRYF
clone size: .; D gene: TRBD1; V gene: TRBV29-1; J gene: TRBJ2-1; CDR3 DNA: TGCAGCGTTGTAGCGGTACAGGGGGCATTCGAGCAGTTCTTC; CDR3 protein: CSVVAVQGAFEQFF
clone size: .; D gene: TRBD2; V gene: TRBV20-1; J gene: TRBJ2-7; CDR3 DNA: TGCAGTGCTAGCAGGACTAGCGCCTCCTACGAGCAGTACTTC; CDR3 protein: CSASRTSASYEQYF
clone size: .; D gene: .; V gene: TRBV6-5; J gene: TRBJ2-1; CDR3 DNA: TGTGCCAGCAGTTACCGTCAGAGAGAACCCTACAATGAGCAGTTCTTC; CDR3 protein: CASSYRQREPYNEQFF
clone size: .; D gene: TRBD1; V gene: TRBV12-3/TRBV12-4; J gene: TRBJ2-3; CDR3 DNA: TGTGCCAGCAGACGACAGGGAAGCACAGATGCGCAGTATTTT; CDR3 protein: CASRRQGSTDAQYF
clone size: few; D gene: TRBD1; V gene: TRBV4-1; J gene: TRBJ2-5; CDR3 DNA: TGCGCCAGCAGCCAGCCGGGACAGGGTCTTTTAGAGACCCAGTACTTC; CDR3 protein: CASSQPGQGLLETQYF
clone size: few; D gene: .; V gene: TRBV27; J gene: TRBJ2-5; CDR3 DNA: TGTGCCAGCAGGGTGGCGGCCAACCAAGAGACCCAGTACTTC; CDR3 protein: CASRVAANQETQYF
clone size: .; D gene: .; V gene: TRBV11-2; J gene: TRBJ2-7; CDR3 DNA: TGTGCCAGCAGCTCGACTACGGTGAATGAGCAGTACTTC; CDR3 protein: CASSSTTVNEQYF
clone size: many; D gene: .; V gene: TRBV3-1; J gene: TRBJ2-1; CDR3 DNA: TGTGCCAGCAGCCAAGATGGGGCAATGAAGCAGTTCTTC; CDR3 protein: CASSQDGAMKQFF
clone size: few; D gene: .; V gene: TRBV4-3; J gene: TRBJ2-7; CDR3 DNA: TGCGCCAGCAGCCAACACAAGGACAGAACCTACGAGCAGTACTTC; CDR3 protein: CASSQHKDRTYEQYF
clone size: .; D gene: .; V gene: TRBV5-1; J gene: TRBJ2-5; CDR3 DNA: TGCGCCAGCAGCTTGCCCCCCATCCAAGAGACCCAGTACTTC; CDR3 protein: CASSLPPIQETQYF
clone size: .; D gene: .; V gene: TRBV20-1; J gene: TRBJ1-1; CDR3 DNA: TGCAGTGCCCCTCACGGTCAGCAATTGAACACTGAAGCTTTCTTT; CDR3 protein: CSAPHGQQLNTEAFF
clone size: few; D gene: .; V gene: TRBV12-3/TRBV12-4; J gene: TRBJ1-2; CDR3 DNA: TGTGCCAGCCTGGGGGCATATGGCTACACCTTC; CDR3 protein: CASLGAYGYTF
clone size: .; D gene: .; V gene: TRBV6-2/TRBV6-3; J gene: TRBJ2-1; CDR3 DNA: TGTGCCAGCAGTTCCCGCCACCCAGGACGTGGGGAGGCCCAGTTCTTC; CDR3 protein: CASSSRHPGRGEAQFF
clone size: .; D gene: TRBD2; V gene: TRBV15; J gene: TRBJ2-5; CDR3 DNA: TGTGCCACCAGCCTGCGGACTAGCGGGAGGGGGGAGACCCAGTACTTC; CDR3 protein: CATSLRTSGRGETQYF
clone size: .; D gene: TRBD2; V gene: TRBV4-2; J gene: TRBJ2-1; CDR3 DNA: TGTGCCAGCAGCCAGCTACGGGTGGCTAGCGGATACAATGAGCAGTTCTTC; CDR3 protein: CASSQLRVASGYNEQFF
clone size: few; D gene: TRBD1; V gene: TRBV28; J gene: TRBJ2-7; CDR3 DNA: TGTGCCAGCAGTTTATCCCGCGGGACAGGAACCTACGAGCAGTACTTC; CDR3 protein: CASSLSRGTGTYEQYF
clone size: .; D gene: TRBD2; V gene: TRBV2; J gene: TRBJ2-5; CDR3 DNA: TGTGCCAGCAGTGGTCAGCGGGGGGGCCAGGAGACCCAGTACTTC; CDR3 protein: CASSGQRGGQETQYF
clone size: .; D gene: TRBD2; V gene: TRBV20-1; J gene: TRBJ2-1; CDR3 DNA: TGCAGTGTTACACGAGCGGGAGACTCCTACAATGAGCAGTTCTTC; CDR3 protein: CSVTRAGDSYNEQFF
clone size: .; D gene: TRBD1; V gene: TRBV7-2; J gene: TRBJ1-6; CDR3 DNA: TGTGCCAGCAGGGAACAGGGGAGCTCCTATAATTCACCCCTCCACTTT; CDR3 protein: CASREQGSSYNSPLHF
clone size: once; D gene: .; V gene: TRBV20-1; J gene: TRBJ1-4; CDR3 DNA: TGCAGTGCTAGAGAGTTAGGGGCAACTAATGAAAAACTGTTTTTT; CDR3 protein: CSARELGATNEKLFF
clone size: few; D gene: TRBD2; V gene: TRBV7-2; J gene: TRBJ2-3; CDR3 DNA: TGTGCCAGCAGCTCTAGTCCCATAGCGGGGGCCATCACAGATACGCAGTATTTT; CDR3 protein: CASSSSPIAGAITDTQYF
clone size: .; D gene: .; V gene: TRBV6-2/TRBV6-3; J gene: TRBJ2-7; CDR3 DNA: TGTGCCAGCAGAATCGCTGACCGCAGGGTGTCCGAGCAGTACTTC; CDR3 protein: CASRIADRRVSEQYF
clone size: few; D gene: TRBD1; V gene: TRBV7-9; J gene: TRBJ1-2; CDR3 DNA: TGTGCCAGCAGCAGACAGGGCCGGGGCTATGGCTACACCTTC; CDR3 protein: CASSRQGRGYGYTF
clone size: few; D gene: .; V gene: TRBV18; J gene: TRBJ2-1; CDR3 DNA: TGTGCCAGCTCACTTAGAGACAGAACCTACAATGAGCAGTTCTTC; CDR3 protein: CASSLRDRTYNEQFF
clone size: .; D gene: TRBD2; V gene: TRBV28; J gene: TRBJ2-7; CDR3 DNA: TGTGCCAGCACCCCAGTCGGGACTAGCGGTCTAACCTACGAGCAGTACTTC; CDR3 protein: CASTPVGTSGLTYEQYF
clone size: few; D gene: TRBD2; V gene: TRBV6-2/TRBV6-3; J gene: TRBJ2-3; CDR3 DNA: TGTGCCAGCAGTTCCAGCGGACTAGCGGAAACAGATACGCAGTATTTT; CDR3 protein: CASSSSGLAETDTQYF
clone size: few; D gene: TRBD1; V gene: TRBV7-2; J gene: TRBJ2-1; CDR3 DNA: TGTGCCAGCAGGACCGGGACAGTAAGCTACAATGAGCAGTTCTTC; CDR3 protein: CASRTGTVSYNEQFF
clone size: .; D gene: .; V gene: TRBV6-6; J gene: TRBJ2-7; CDR3 DNA: TGTGCCAGCAGTTACGGGCCACCAAGCGGAGTATACCACGAGCAGTACTTC; CDR3 protein: CASSYGPPSGVYHEQYF
clone size: .; D gene: TRBD2; V gene: TRBV5-1; J gene: TRBJ2-3; CDR3 DNA: TGCGCCAGCAGCTTGCCGGGAGGGCACACAGATACGCAGTATTTT; CDR3 protein: CASSLPGGHTDTQYF
clone size: .; D gene: TRBD2; V gene: TRBV6-5; J gene: TRBJ2-5; CDR3 DNA: TGTGCCAGCGGTGCTGGGGGAGCGGGAAGAGAGCAGTACTTC; CDR3 protein: CASGAGGAGREQYF
clone size: .; D gene: TRBD1; V gene: TRBV11-2; J gene: TRBJ1-1; CDR3 DNA: TGTGCCAGCAGCTTAGTCGGACAGGGGTTCACTGAAGCTTTCTTT; CDR3 protein: CASSLVGQGFTEAFF
clone size: .; D gene: TRBD1; V gene: TRBV20-1; J gene: TRBJ1-4; CDR3 DNA: TGCAGTGCTCCCGGGACAGGCCCTGAAAAACTGTTTTTT; CDR3 protein: CSAPGTGPEKLFF